The 23 T cell receptor beta chains in this list originate from one sample, sequenced in a study of PD-L1 blockade in urothelial cancer. This sample's time point: peripheral blood 6 weeks after treatment start. Produced via immunoSEQ multiplex PCR; TCRdb's table is partial and in-frame only. The data contain about 48,000 clones, approximately 86% of them singletons. The material sequenced was PBMCs, taken around atezolizumab (anti-PD-L1) treatment. These receptors were taken from a man aged 55 to 70 with urothelial cancer.

This clone has just one count. The chain recombines TRBV28 with TRBJ2-7, with D maybe TRBD2 (5 bases). The germline V gene has CDR1 MDHEN and CDR2 SYDVKM. V was clipped by 5 bases and J by 6 bases, with 11 bases between them. The CDR3 is 12 amino acids. The CDR3 reads CASSHTSSEQYF. The CDR3 DNA follows: TGTGCCAGCAGTCACACTAGTTCCGAGCAGTACTTC.

V is TRBV7-8 and J is TRBJ2-3; 7 bases match TRBD1. V was pared by 4 bases and J by 3 bases, with 7 bases of the junction left unmatched. The germline V gene has CDR1 SGHVS and CDR2 FQNEAQ. The CDR3 is 15 amino acids. The CDR3 DNA is TGTGCCAGCAGCTGGCGCAGGGGGAGAACAGATACGCAGTATTTT. This sequence encodes CASSWRRGRTDTQYF.

This sequence joins TRBV6-1 and TRBJ1-2; no clear D. Trimming took 3 bases from V and 4 from J, leaving 3 bases between them. The CDR3 contains 11 residues. CDR1 is MNHNS, CDR2 SASEGT, per germline. CDR3 sequence (DNA): TGTGCCAGCAGTGAGGCCTATGGCTACACCTTC. This codes for CASSEAYGYTF.

The chain uses TRBV28 and TRBJ1-2; the D gene is possibly TRBD1 (5 bases). CDR3 size: 13 residues. V shed 6 bases and J shed 4 bases, with 12 bases lying between them. Germline V gene data show CDR1 as MDHEN and CDR2 as SYDVKM. DNA for the CDR3: TGTGCCAGCAGCCGTGGGGCCATCTATGGCTACACCTTC. Its protein is CASSRGAIYGYTF.

The CDR3 here is CASSESGVGGYTF. DNA for the CDR3: TGTGCCAGCAGCGAATCAGGGGTGGGTGGCTACACCTTC. The V and J genes are TRBV7-3 and TRBJ1-2; possible D gene TRBD1, 6 bases. The V end was cut by 5 bases, the J end by 7 bases, with 14 bases between. CDR1 and CDR2 (germline): SGHTA, FQGTGA. The CDR3 runs to 13 residues.

This chain links TRBV29-1 with TRBJ2-7; no clear D. V was pared by 6 bases and J by 4 bases, with 16 bases between. This CDR3 is 13 amino acids long. Germline-derived CDR1 and CDR2 are SQVTM and ANQGSEA. CDR3 DNA sequence: TGCAGCGTAGGATCTCTGGCGGCTTACGAGCAGTACTTC. The encoded protein is CSVGSLAAYEQYF.

This sequence joins TRBV6-5 and TRBJ2-1, with 9 bases aligning to TRBD2. Germline V gene lookup returns CDR1 MNHEY and CDR2 SVGAGI. The CDR3 is 14 residues long. V trimming: 6 bases; J trimming: 8 bases; junction bases outside the gene matches: 8. CDR3: CASRMSGGKDEQFF. The CDR3 DNA is TGTGCCAGCAGGATGAGCGGGGGGAAGGATGAGCAGTTCTTC.

The V call is TRBV29-1, the J call TRBJ2-2, with 7 bases lining up with TRBD1. Germline V lookup: CDR1 SQVTM, CDR2 ANQGSEA. Losses at the gene ends were 4 bases for V and 1 base for J; bases not matched to a gene: 6. The CDR3 is made up of 15 amino acids. The CDR3 coding sequence is TGCAGCGTTGGGGAAGGGGGCAGGAACACCGGGGAGCTGTTTTTT. Protein: CSVGEGGRNTGELFF.

There are a few counts of this clone. J is TRBJ2-3 and V is TRBV13; 9 bases align to TRBD2. Unmatched junction bases numbered 11, after V lost 3 bases and J lost 1 base. Germline loops: CDR1 PRHDT, CDR2 FYEKMQ (reference sequence). This CDR3 has 18 residues. The chain's CDR3 is CASSLGASGTLRTDTQYF. The CDR3 DNA sequence: TGTGCCAGCAGCTTGGGGGCTAGCGGGACTTTACGCACAGATACGCAGTATTTT. Complete variable domain (other parts from reference TRBV13 and TRBJ2-3): AAGVIQSPRHLIKEKRETATLKCYPIPRHDTVYWYQQGPGQDPQFLISFYEKMQSDKGSIPDRFSAQQFSDYHSELNMSSLELGDSALYFCASSLGASGTLRTDTQYFGPGTRLTVL.

The CDR3 nucleotides are TGTGCCAGCAGCCAAGTCGGGGTAGGGCCCGCCGGGGAGCTGTTTTTT. This codes for CASSQVGVGPAGELFF. The chain has TRBV4-2 and TRBJ2-2, with D maybe TRBD2 (5 bases). CDR1 is LGHNA, CDR2 YNFKEQ, per germline. The CDR3 loop spans 16 amino acids. V lost 1 base and J 6 bases, leaving 15 bases between the germline ends.

This chain links TRBV7-9 with TRBJ1-1; TRBD1 might be the D (6 bases). Trimming cost V 7 bases and J 1 base, with 13 bases left between them. This CDR3 is 14 amino acids long. CDR1 and CDR2 (germline): SEHNR, FQNEAQ (reference sequence). CDR3 in amino acids: CASTQEGGNTEAFF. The CDR3 DNA is TGTGCCAGCACTCAGGAAGGGGGGAACACTGAAGCTTTCTTT.

The chain links TRBV6-5 to TRBJ1-6; 11 nucleotides align to TRBD1. V dropped 4 bases and J dropped 6; count of bases not matched to a gene: 5. The CDR3 is 16 amino acids. The germline CDR1 and CDR2 sequences are MNHEY and SVGAGI. CDR3: CASSLPGQGVNSPLHF. CDR3 nucleotides: TGTGCCAGCAGTTTACCGGGACAGGGGGTTAATTCACCCCTCCACTTT.

The rearrangement uses TRBV25-1 and TRBJ2-3; TRBD2 agrees at 10 bases. Germline V gives CDR1 MGHDK, CDR2 SYGVNS. Trimming cost V 7 bases and J 4 bases; bases outside gene matches: 8. The CDR3 is 15 residues long. This CDR3 reads CASTRTSGGADTQYF. As DNA, the CDR3 is TGTGCCAGCACCCGGACTAGCGGTGGGGCAGATACGCAGTATTTT.

Remarks on this clone: At one end the junction does not follow the germline gene, possibly because of a read error. The genes are TRBV7-7 and TRBJ2-5; D gene uncertain. The CDR3 extends over 14 amino acids. CDR1 is SSHAT and CDR2 is FNYEAQ in the germline V gene (reference sequence). The CDR3 DNA reads TGTGCTAGCAGCAAAGGAGAGCAGCAAGAGACCCAGTACTTC. Its protein is CASSKGEQQETQYF.

DNA for the CDR3: TGTGCCAGCTCAATACGGGGTTCCTCTGGGGCCAACGTCCTGACTTTC. Translated, it gives CASSIRGSSGANVLTF. This chain connects TRBV18 to TRBJ2-6, with D possibly matching TRBD2 (5 bases). There are 16 residues in the CDR3. Germline V CDR1 and CDR2: KGHSH, LQKENI. V gave up 5 bases and J gave up 0 bases, with 11 bases separating them.

V is TRBV6-4 and J is TRBJ2-1; perhaps TRBD1 as D (6 bases). Trimming took off 5 bases at V and 5 bases at J, with 19 bases between the two ends. The CDR3 contains 16 residues. Germline CDR1 is MRHNA and CDR2 is SNTAGT. The DNA for the CDR3 is TGTGCCAGCAGTCTACAGCCCACAGGGCCAAACAATGAGCAGTTCTTC. Its translation is CASSLQPTGPNNEQFF.

This sequence joins TRBV4-2 and TRBJ1-4, with a weak D call TRBD1 (6 bases). Germline V CDR1 and CDR2: LGHNA, YNFKEQ. The length of the CDR3 is 17 residues. V was shortened by 0 bases and J by 4 bases, with 15 bases between the two germline ends. The CDR3 DNA reads TGTGCCAGCAGCCAAGATCCTGCGGCAGGGGTTAATGAAAAACTGTTTTTT. This gives the protein CASSQDPAAGVNEKLFF.

V usage is TRBV2 and J usage is TRBJ2-1; 10 nucleotides align to TRBD2. The germline gives CDR1 SNHLY, CDR2 FYNNEI. This CDR3 is 16 amino acids long. The ends lost 6 bases at V and 9 bases at J; junction bases unmatched: 14. Here the CDR3 DNA reads TGTGCCAGCAGGGAACAACTAGCGGGGAAGGGAGGTGAGCAGTTCTTC. Amino acid sequence: CASREQLAGKGGEQFF.

The chain carries TRBV11-3 and TRBJ2-3, with TRBD2 matching over 11 bases. CDR1 and CDR2 from the germline V gene are SGHNT and YENEEA. V trimming: 3 bases; J trimming: 2 bases; junction bases outside the gene matches: 1. The CDR3 sequence is 15 residues long. The CDR3 bases are TGTGCCAGCAGCTTGGGACTAGCGGTCACAGATACGCAGTATTTT. This sequence encodes CASSLGLAVTDTQYF.

V usage is TRBV7-8 and J usage is TRBJ1-2, with 8 bases lining up with TRBD1. The CDR3 spans 13 residues. Per the germline V gene, CDR1 is SGHVS and CDR2 is FQNEAQ. Trimming at V came to 3 bases and at J to 12 bases, leaving 9 bases not matched to a gene. The chain's CDR3 is CASSFGQGEGDTF. CDR3 nucleotide sequence: TGTGCCAGCAGCTTCGGACAGGGTGAAGGTGACACCTTC.

The V call is TRBV6-6, the J call TRBJ2-1; 8 bases fit TRBD2. Germline V gives CDR1 MNHNY, CDR2 SVGAGI (reference sequence). Trimming cost V 0 bases and J 8 bases; bases outside gene matches: 6. The CDR3 extends over 15 amino acids. CDR3 protein: CASSYSTAGGDEQFF. CDR3 DNA: TGTGCCAGCAGTTACTCGACGGCGGGGGGCGATGAGCAGTTCTTC.

CDR3 coding DNA: TGTGCCTGGAGTGAAAAGGGGACAGGGCGTGAAAAACTGTTTTTT. It translates to CAWSEKGTGREKLFF. The rearrangement joins TRBV30 to TRBJ1-4; 9 nucleotides agree with TRBD1. The CDR3 covers 15 residues. V lost 1 base, J lost 7 bases, and 7 bases stayed unmatched. Germline CDR1 is GTSNPN and CDR2 is SVGIG (reference sequence).

The rearrangement links TRBV5-1 to TRBJ1-4, with 9 bases matching TRBD1. The J segment lost 8 bases and the V segment lost 4 bases, leaving 15 bases of the junction unmatched. This CDR3 contains 17 residues. Germline V gene data show CDR1 as SGHRS and CDR2 as YFSETQ. CDR3 residues: CASSLNPQGADGEKLFF. The CDR3 region has the DNA TGCGCCAGCAGCCTGAACCCACAGGGGGCTGATGGGGAAAAACTGTTTTTT.